This T cell receptor beta chain was identified during a study of identical twins. This clonotype was detected ten times or more. Its antigen is as yet unknown. TCRdb analysed the 5' RACE reads with MiXCR anew, one entry per CDR3 protein. The sample has around 290,000 distinct CDR3 sequences; more than 8% are singletons. The germline V and J ends were trimmed by 2 bases and 8 bases, with 30 bases remaining between them. Germline V gene sequence: CDR1 MDHEN, CDR2 SYDVKM. The CDR3 consists of 20 residues. Study conclusions and caveats: Beta clonotypes that were abundant in cord blood contained fewer insertions, a pattern absent from memory repertoires.

The sample was also linked to a second study, of yellow fever vaccine responses in identical twins.

The sequencing input was CD8+ T cells sorted from blood. The V and J genes are TRBV28 and TRBJ1-4, with D possibly being TRBD1 (5 bases). The receptor was isolated from a woman between 18 and 29 years old in good health. As DNA, the CDR3 is TGTGCCAGCAGTTTAGTTGGCGTGGAGGGAGACCCGGCGGGGGACGAAAAACTGTTTTTT. Encoded protein: CASSLVGVEGDPAGDEKLFF.